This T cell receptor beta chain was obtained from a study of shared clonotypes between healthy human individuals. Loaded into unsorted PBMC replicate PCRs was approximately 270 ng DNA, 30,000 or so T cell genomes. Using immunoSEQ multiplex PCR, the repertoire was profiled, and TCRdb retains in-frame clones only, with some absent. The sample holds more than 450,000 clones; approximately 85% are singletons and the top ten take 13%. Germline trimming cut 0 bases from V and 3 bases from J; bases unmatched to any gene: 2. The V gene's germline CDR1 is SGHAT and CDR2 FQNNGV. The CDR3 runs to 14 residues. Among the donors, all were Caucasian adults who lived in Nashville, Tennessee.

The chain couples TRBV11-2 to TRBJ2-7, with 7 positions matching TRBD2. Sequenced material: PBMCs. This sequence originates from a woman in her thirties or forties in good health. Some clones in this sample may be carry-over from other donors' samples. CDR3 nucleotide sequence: TGTGCCAGCAGCTTAGAGGGGGGGGACTACGAGCAGTACTTC. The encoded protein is CASSLEGGDYEQYF.